This T cell receptor (beta chain) derives from a study of cytomegalovirus exposure and HLA in healthy donors. Vbeta (60) and Jbeta (13) primers were used in the PCR. Produced via immunoSEQ multiplex PCR; TCRdb's table is partial and in-frame only. The table includes approximately 100,000 clones, around 10% detected once. This clone was recorded a few times. The source is a man in his fifties or sixties in good health and CMV-seropositive. The sequenced sample consisted of PBMCs.

CDR3 bases: TGTGCCAGCAGCTTGGGGCTAGCGGCTCGAGGGAATGAGCAGTTCTTC. Translating it yields CASSLGLAARGNEQFF. The chain has TRBV5-4 and TRBJ2-1; the match to TRBD2 covers 7 bases. Germline values: CDR1 SGHNT, CDR2 YYREEE (reference sequence). The CDR3 length is 16 residues. Trimming removed 0 bases from V and 7 bases from J; junction bases left unmatched: 10.